This TCR beta chain was retrieved from a study of blood T cell repertoires in COVID-19. About the research overall: The samples span acute and convalescent COVID-19 from the United States, Italy and Spain. PBMCs, B-cell-depleted T cells, or T cells were the source of the cDNA or gDNA that made up the material.

Profiling relied on immunoSEQ multiplex PCR, and the TCRdb table lists in-frame clones only, not all of them. The sample has over 80,000 clones, about 89% seen once. Unmatched junction bases numbered 6, after V lost 1 base and J lost 1 base. The CDR3 is 17 residues long. CDR1 and CDR2 from the germline V gene are SNHLY and FYNNEI. This TCR derives from a middle-aged man with acute or convalescent COVID-19. V gene TRBV2 combines with J gene TRBJ2-3; 9 positions match TRBD2. The sequenced sample consisted of peripheral blood. The CDR3 sequence is CASSEGPSGARTDTQYF. DNA of the CDR3: TGTGCCAGCAGTGAAGGCCCTAGCGGGGCTCGCACAGATACGCAGTATTTT.